One sample yielded the 30 T cell receptor beta chains listed below, sequenced in a study of blood T cell repertoires in COVID-19. Sequencing used immunoSEQ multiplex PCR; TCRdb keeps in-frame clones, though not all of them. This repertoire shows roughly 200,000 clones, 65% to 85% found once; its top ten account for roughly 7.8%. Sequencing was performed on peripheral blood. The receptors come from a man aged 35-49 years with active or convalescent COVID-19.

This rearrangement joins TRBV5-4 to TRBJ1-2; 7 nucleotides agree with TRBD1. V was clipped by 0 bases and J by 8 bases; unmatched bases: 10. Germline-derived CDR1 and CDR2 are SGHNT and YYREEE (reference sequence). The length of the CDR3 is 15 residues. In DNA, the CDR3 is TGTGCCAGCAGCTTGGAGGACAGGCCCTTGGGGGGCTACACCTTC. Its translation: CASSLEDRPLGGYTF.

This clone turned up a few times. The chain recombines TRBV5-1 with TRBJ1-1, with 8 positions matching TRBD1. The ends lost 0 bases at V and 3 bases at J; junction bases unmatched: 4. This CDR3 spans 15 amino acids. CDR1 and CDR2 from the germline V gene are SGHRS and YFSETQ. The CDR3 DNA reads TGCGCCAGCAGCTTGGGGGACAGGAAATACACTGAAGCTTTCTTT. Protein product: CASSLGDRKYTEAFF.

The chain joins TRBV30 to TRBJ1-5; 10 bases line up with TRBD1. The V and J ends lost 1 base and 6 bases, in that order; junction bases with no gene match: 3. The CDR3 sequence is 14 residues long. CDR1 is GTSNPN and CDR2 is SVGIG in the germline V gene (reference sequence). In DNA, the CDR3 is TGTGCCTGGAGTGAAGGGACAGGGGCTCAGCCCCAGCATTTT. This gives the protein CAWSEGTGAQPQHF.

The V call is TRBV4-1, the J call TRBJ1-4, with D possibly matching TRBD1 (5 bases). CDR3 size: 15 residues. Trimming left V 4 bases short and J 5 bases short, with 14 bases between. Germline V gene sequence: CDR1 MGHRA, CDR2 YSYEKL. In DNA form, the CDR3 reads TGCGCCAGCAGCCCCCCAGGGATGGGGAATGAAAAACTGTTTTTT. This translates into CASSPPGMGNEKLFF.

This chain links TRBV25-1 with TRBJ1-2; no clear D gene. The CDR3 has 14 amino acids. The V gene's germline CDR1 is MGHDK and CDR2 SYGVNS. Trimming removed 1 base at V and 0 bases at J, with 6 bases between. The DNA for the CDR3 is TGTGCCAGCAGTGAATCCATCACTAACTATGGCTACACCTTC. Translating it yields CASSESITNYGYTF.

The chain carries TRBV30 and TRBJ2-7, with D uncertain. V lost 3 bases and J lost 0, with 15 bases in between. The germline gives CDR1 GTSNPN, CDR2 SVGIG (reference sequence). The CDR3 loop spans 15 amino acids. CDR3 region: CAWSNSGAFSYEQYF. CDR3 DNA sequence: TGTGCCTGGAGCAACTCTGGAGCCTTCTCCTACGAGCAGTACTTC.

This sequence joins TRBV4-3 and TRBJ1-1, with 9 bases fitting TRBD1. The CDR3 has 15 residues. Per germline, CDR1 LGHNA and CDR2 YSLEER. Trimming cost V 4 bases and J 4 bases; bases outside gene matches: 7. CDR3 amino acids: CASSRSDRGATEAFF. The CDR3 DNA follows: TGCGCCAGCAGCCGTTCGGACAGGGGTGCCACTGAAGCTTTCTTT.

The count of this clone is one. J is TRBJ1-6 and V is TRBV28, with 7 bases lining up with TRBD1. With V trimmed by 8 bases and J by 10 bases, 5 bases remained unmatched. The germline V gene has CDR1 MDHEN and CDR2 SYDVKM. The CDR3 runs to 12 residues. The CDR3 sequence: CASRQGRSPLHF. The CDR3 DNA reads as TGTGCCAGCCGACAGGGTCGGTCACCCCTCCACTTT.

The chain uses TRBV19 and TRBJ1-2; a weak D match, TRBD1 (5 bases). Germline CDR1 reads LNHDA; CDR2 reads SQIVND (reference sequence). This CDR3 region has 15 residues. V lost 7 bases and J lost 0, with 15 bases in between. Written as DNA, the CDR3 is TGTGCCAGTACCAGCCCCGGAGGGGCTAACTATGGCTACACCTTC. It specifies CASTSPGGANYGYTF.

The chain combines TRBV4-3 with TRBJ1-4; TRBD1 matches at 9 bases. Germline CDR1 LGHNA, CDR2 YSLEER. This CDR3 comprises 16 residues. V trimming: 1 base; J trimming: 4 bases; junction bases outside the gene matches: 4. CDR3 sequence reads: CASSQGTGGNNEKLFF. The CDR3 DNA reads TGCGCCAGCAGCCAAGGCACAGGGGGCAATAATGAAAAACTGTTTTTT.

CDR3 bases: TGTGCCAGCAGCACCAGAACGGGAGAGACCCAGTACTTC. Amino acid sequence: CASSTRTGETQYF. The chain has TRBV7-2 and TRBJ2-5; no clear D gene. This CDR3 region has 13 residues. The ends were cut back, 5 bases at V and 4 bases at J, with 11 bases in the middle. Germline V gene data show CDR1 as SGHTA and CDR2 as FQGNSA.

This clone was seen a handful of times. The chain links TRBV19 to TRBJ1-6; D uncertain. Trimming cost V 7 bases and J 10 bases, with 17 bases left between them. This CDR3 is 14 amino acids long. Germline CDR1 and CDR2: LNHDA and SQIVND (reference sequence). Here the CDR3 DNA reads TGTGCCAGTAAGTACGGCGGCAGCCACTCACCCCTCCACTTT. Translating it yields CASKYGGSHSPLHF.

For this clone: A much larger clonotype is one base distant, so this may be a read error. The sample contains more than one DNA sequence encoding this CDR3. The chain employs TRBV11-2 and TRBJ1-1, with 8 bases matching TRBD1. This CDR3 comprises 14 residues. V lost 4 bases and J lost 4; bases outside the gene matches: 5. The germline CDR1 and CDR2 sequences are SGHAT and FQNNGV. The DNA of the CDR3 is TGTGCCAGCAGCTCTGGACAGGGCAGCACTGAAGCTTTCTTT. This translates into CASSSGQGSTEAFF.

J is TRBJ1-1 and V is TRBV28; 12 bases line up with TRBD1. The CDR3 contains 16 residues. Germline V gives CDR1 MDHEN, CDR2 SYDVKM. J was trimmed by 2 bases and V by 5 bases; bases with no gene match: 6. CDR3 DNA: TGTGCCAGCAGTCCACTGGGACAGGGGGCCAACACTGAAGCTTTCTTT. It codes for CASSPLGQGANTEAFF.

V is TRBV6-6 and J is TRBJ2-3, with TRBD1 identical over 9 bases. CDR1 MNHNY and CDR2 SVGAGI come from the germline V gene (reference sequence). The CDR3 is 15 amino acids. V lost 6 bases and J lost 5; bases outside the gene matches: 9. CDR3 bases: TGTGCCAGCAGCCGTGGGACAGGGCCAGGAGATACGCAGTATTTT. It codes for CASSRGTGPGDTQYF.

The table lists this clone with a count of one. The V gene is TRBV7-6, the J gene TRBJ2-5; D gene unclear. Germline values: CDR1 SGHVS, CDR2 FNYEAQ. This CDR3 contains 13 residues. The V and J ends lost 5 bases and 9 bases respectively, with 16 bases between them. The CDR3 DNA follows: TGTGCCAGCAGCCCGAGAAGTCCGGAGTCCCAGTACTTC. The encoded protein is CASSPRSPESQYF.

This sequence joins TRBV4-3 and TRBJ1-2, with 7 bases identical to TRBD1. The CDR3 contains 15 residues. CDR1 LGHNA and CDR2 YSLEER come from the germline V gene. V lost 0 bases to trimming and J lost 8 bases; unmatched junction nucleotides: 9. The CDR3: CASSQETTGVYGYTF. The CDR3 bases are TGCGCCAGCAGCCAAGAAACCACAGGGGTTTACGGCTACACCTTC.

This CDR3 reads CASSLTGGNYGYTF. The CDR3 coding sequence is TGTGCCAGCAGCTTGACAGGGGGGAACTATGGCTACACCTTC. The chain is built from TRBV5-6 and TRBJ1-2, with 8 bases fitting TRBD1. CDR3 length equals 14 residues. V shed 1 base, J shed 2 bases, and the junction held 1 base outside the gene matches. Germline V gene lookup returns CDR1 SGHDT and CDR2 YYEEEE. Based on the CDR3 plus reference TRBV5-6 and TRBJ1-2, the full variable domain is DAGVTQSPTHLIKTRGQQVTLRCSPKSGHDTVSWYQQALGQGPQFIFQYYEEEERQRGNFPDRFSGHQFPNYSSELNVNALLLGDSALYLCASSLTGGNYGYTFGSGTRLTVV.

V gene TRBV5-4 combines with J gene TRBJ1-1; 7 nucleotides agree with TRBD1. This CDR3 comprises 14 residues. V shed 4 bases and J 1 base; nucleotides not matched to a gene: 4. Germline V gene lookup returns CDR1 SGHNT and CDR2 YYREEE (reference sequence). CDR3 coding DNA: TGTGCCAGCAGCCCAGACAGGGCGAACACTGAAGCTTTCTTT. This gives the protein CASSPDRANTEAFF. The full variable domain, in which reference TRBV5-4 and TRBJ1-1 provide the parts outside the CDR3, is ETGVTQSPTHLIKTRGQQVTLRCSSQSGHNTVSWYQQALGQGPQFIFQYYREEENGRGNFPPRFSGLQFPNYSSELNVNALELDDSALYLCASSPDRANTEAFFGQGTRLTVV.

The rearrangement uses TRBV5-1 and TRBJ2-1; D may be TRBD2 (5 bases). V shed 2 bases and J shed 9 bases, with 12 bases lying between them. The CDR3 runs to 13 residues. Germline V gene lookup returns CDR1 SGHRS and CDR2 YFSETQ. CDR3: CASSFNIEGEQFF. CDR3 in DNA: TGCGCCAGCAGCTTTAATATTGAGGGTGAGCAGTTCTTC.

This clone was picked up one time. The chain uses TRBV5-1 and TRBJ2-5; 7 nucleotides match TRBD2. The germline CDR1 and CDR2 sequences are SGHRS and YFSETQ. V shed 4 bases, J shed 4 bases, and the junction held 10 bases outside the gene matches. CDR3 size: 15 residues. CDR3 in amino acids: CASSRDSAGIETQYF. The CDR3 DNA is TGCGCCAGCAGCCGGGACTCAGCGGGAATAGAGACCCAGTACTTC.

This clone has just a few counts. The same CDR3 arises from other DNA sequences in this sample as well. The V and J genes are TRBV6-1 and TRBJ1-6; 8 bases fit TRBD1. Germline CDR1 and CDR2: MNHNS and SASEGT. V lost 2 bases, J lost 9 bases, and 0 bases stayed unmatched. CDR3 length: 13 amino acids. The DNA for the CDR3 is TGTGCCAGCAGTGAAACAGGGGGTTCACCCCTCCACTTT. Translated: CASSETGGSPLHF.

Here the CDR3 reads CASSLGQYGYTF. CDR3 DNA: TGTGCCAGCAGCTTAGGACAGTATGGCTACACCTTC. V and J are TRBV11-2 and TRBJ1-2; TRBD1 might be the D (5 bases). This CDR3 comprises 12 residues. Trimming left V 1 base short and J 5 bases short, with 5 bases between. CDR1 is SGHAT and CDR2 is FQNNGV in the germline V gene.

The chain is built from TRBV5-1 and TRBJ1-3; 9 positions match TRBD1. Germline-derived CDR1 and CDR2 are SGHRS and YFSETQ. V shed 4 bases and J 2 bases; nucleotides not matched to a gene: 4. The CDR3 loop spans 15 amino acids. CDR3 amino acids: CASSPQGAAGNTIYF. As DNA, the CDR3 is TGCGCCAGCAGCCCACAGGGGGCGGCTGGAAACACCATATATTTT.

The chain is built from TRBV30 and TRBJ2-7; D call uncertain. Germline CDR1 and CDR2: GTSNPN and SVGIG (reference sequence). The CDR3 is made up of 13 amino acids. The ends were cut back, 0 bases at V and 6 bases at J, with 12 bases in the middle. CDR3 amino acids: CAWSVGAPGEQYF. The CDR3 DNA reads as TGTGCCTGGAGTGTCGGAGCACCCGGCGAGCAGTACTTC.

V usage is TRBV3-1 (or the pseudogene TRBV3-2) and J usage is TRBJ1-1, with a weak D call TRBD1 (5 bases). The germline V and J ends were trimmed by 3 bases and 6 bases, with 17 bases remaining between them. Per the germline V gene, CDR1 is LGHDT and CDR2 is YNNKEL (reference sequence). This CDR3 is 15 amino acids long. The CDR3 region has the DNA TGTGCCAGCAGCCAGAGCCTGCAGGGTCCGTCTGAAGCTTTCTTT. This codes for CASSQSLQGPSEAFF.

The V call is TRBV5-8, the J call TRBJ1-2; D remains unclear. From germline, CDR1 is SGHTS and CDR2 YDEGEE. The CDR3 consists of 15 residues. V gave up 4 bases and J gave up 0 bases, with 13 bases separating them. The CDR3 spells CASSLRLLSNYGYTF. The CDR3 DNA reads as TGTGCCAGCAGCCTCAGACTGCTTTCTAACTATGGCTACACCTTC.

This clone has at least ten counts. This same CDR3 is encoded by further DNA sequences in the sample. The chain joins TRBV6-5 to TRBJ1-2; a weak D match, TRBD1 (5 bases). Germline V gene data show CDR1 as MNHEY and CDR2 as SVGAGI. The CDR3 runs to 14 residues. V lost 2 bases to trimming and J lost 4 bases, with 11 bases between them. As DNA, the CDR3 is TGTGCCAGCAGTTACCGAGGACAAAGCTATGGCTACACCTTC. Its protein product is CASSYRGQSYGYTF.

The V call is TRBV28, the J call TRBJ1-2; D gene ambiguous. Trimming left V 4 bases short and J 2 bases short, with 14 bases between. CDR3 length: 15 amino acids. Germline V gene data show CDR1 as MDHEN and CDR2 as SYDVKM. CDR3 sequence (DNA): TGTGCCAGCAGTTCCCTTCCGGGAGAAAACTATGGCTACACCTTC. Translating gives CASSSLPGENYGYTF.

J is TRBJ2-7 and V is TRBV19, with D perhaps TRBD1 (5 bases). The CDR3 totals 17 residues. The V gene lost 3 bases and the J gene lost 1 base, with 19 bases spanning the gap. The germline gives CDR1 LNHDA, CDR2 SQIVND (reference sequence). CDR3 loop: CASSIASGAGQSYEQYF. Written as DNA, the CDR3 is TGTGCCAGTAGTATTGCGAGTGGGGCAGGGCAATCCTACGAGCAGTACTTC.